This T cell receptor (beta chain) was found in a study of blood T cell repertoires in COVID-19. Trimming removed 4 bases from V and 4 bases from J, with 10 bases in between. The CDR3 spans 13 residues. Some clones are missing from TCRdb's copy, which holds only in-frame ones; the method was immunoSEQ multiplex PCR. The sample has about 130,000 clones, about 88% seen once. What was sequenced was peripheral blood. The source of this sequence is an elderly woman with acute or convalescent COVID-19. J is TRBJ1-2 and V is TRBV12-3 or TRBV12-4, with D unclear. CDR3 sequence (DNA): TGTGCCAGCAGTTCCGCCGGGATCTATGGCTACACCTTC. Protein: CASSSAGIYGYTF.